One sample yielded the 12 T cell receptor beta chains listed below, sequenced in a study of blood T cell repertoires in COVID-19. The table came from immunoSEQ multiplex PCR; TCRdb's copy has only in-frame clones and leaves some out. This sample has roughly 150,000 clones, with more than 75% found just once. Specimen: peripheral blood. The receptor set was obtained from a man older than 75 with acute or convalescent COVID-19.

V and J are TRBV27 and TRBJ2-2; tentative D call: TRBD1 (6 bases). The CDR3 spans 15 residues. Trimming took off 3 bases at V and 5 bases at J, with 13 bases between the two ends. In germline, CDR1 is MNHEY, CDR2 SMNVEV (reference sequence). Here the CDR3 reads CASSFSTGATGELFF. CDR3 in DNA: TGTGCCAGCAGTTTCTCGACAGGAGCGACCGGGGAGCTGTTTTTT.

The gene calls are TRBV7-6 and TRBJ2-1; D may be TRBD2 (5 bases). The germline gives CDR1 SGHVS, CDR2 FNYEAQ. This CDR3 region has 15 residues. Trimming took 1 base from V and 2 from J, leaving 9 bases between them. The DNA of the CDR3 is TGTGCCAGCAGCTTAGAGGAGGTCCCCTACAATGAGCAGTTCTTC. It encodes CASSLEEVPYNEQFF. Combining the CDR3 with reference TRBV7-6 and TRBJ2-1 gives the whole variable domain GAGVSQSPRYKVTKRGQDVALRCDPISGHVSLYWYRQALGQGPEFLTYFNYEAQQDKSGLPNDRFSAERPEGSISTLTIQRTEQRDSAMYRCASSLEEVPYNEQFFGPGTRLTVL.

The chain employs TRBV6-2 or TRBV6-3 and TRBJ2-6; the match to TRBD2 covers 10 bases. The CDR3 extends over 17 amino acids. Germline loops: CDR1 MNHEY, CDR2 SVGEGT. Unmatched junction bases numbered 4, after V lost 5 bases and J lost 0 bases. The CDR3 nucleotides are TGTGCCAGCAGTAGGACTAGCGGTAACTCTGGGGCCAACGTCCTGACTTTC. This sequence encodes CASSRTSGNSGANVLTF.

The chain uses TRBV2 and TRBJ1-3; TRBD1 agrees at 10 bases. Germline V gives CDR1 SNHLY, CDR2 FYNNEI. The J segment lost 0 bases and the V segment lost 6 bases, leaving 14 bases of the junction unmatched. The CDR3 covers 19 residues. CDR3 DNA: TGTGCCAGCAGGCCGGGACAGGGGTCTTGGGGGTACTCTGGAAACACCATATATTTT. It yields the protein CASRPGQGSWGYSGNTIYF.

The chain is built from TRBV5-1 and TRBJ1-2; D is unresolved. The length of the CDR3 is 12 residues. Per the germline V gene, CDR1 is SGHRS and CDR2 is YFSETQ. The V end lost 5 bases, the J end lost 4 bases, and 9 bases lay between the germline ends. This CDR3 is CASRREGYGYTF. The CDR3 region has the DNA TGCGCCAGCAGACGGGAGGGCTATGGCTACACCTTC.

This chain connects TRBV6-2 or TRBV6-3 to TRBJ2-6, with 12 positions matching TRBD1. The CDR3 extends over 17 amino acids. The V gene end was trimmed by 5 bases and the J gene end by 3 bases; junction bases not matched to a gene: 5. Germline CDR1 is MNHEY and CDR2 is SVGEGT. The CDR3 nucleotides read TGTGCCAGCAGTCCGGGACAGGGGGCGCGTGGGGCCAACGTCCTGACTTTC. This sequence encodes CASSPGQGARGANVLTF.

V and J are TRBV7-9 and TRBJ2-1; 8 positions match TRBD1. This CDR3 is 11 amino acids long. V gave up 11 bases and J gave up 7 bases; unmatched junction bases: 4. From germline, CDR1 is SEHNR and CDR2 FQNEAQ (reference sequence). The CDR3 spells CASGGLNEQFF. The CDR3 nucleotides read TGTGCCTCAGGGGGCCTGAATGAGCAGTTCTTC.

This chain joins TRBV5-4 and TRBJ1-5; no clear D. Trimming shortened V by 2 bases and J by 4 bases, and 4 bases separated the two germline ends. The CDR3 is made up of 12 amino acids. CDR1 is SGHNT, CDR2 YYREEE, per germline (reference sequence). Here the CDR3 reads CASSFPNQPQHF. In DNA, the CDR3 is TGTGCCAGCAGCTTCCCGAATCAGCCCCAGCATTTT.

The J gene is TRBJ1-4, the V gene TRBV2; TRBD1 matches 11 bases. In germline, CDR1 is SNHLY, CDR2 FYNNEI. This CDR3 spans 15 amino acids. The V segment lost 7 bases and the J segment 5 bases; nucleotides outside the gene matches: 6. CDR3 in DNA: TGTGCCAGCACTTCGGACAGGGGGCTGAATGAAAAACTGTTTTTT. It encodes CASTSDRGLNEKLFF.

V usage is TRBV27 and J usage is TRBJ1-5, with D unresolved. The ends were cut back, 1 base at V and 3 bases at J, with 7 bases in the middle. CDR1 and CDR2 from the germline V gene are MNHEY and SMNVEV (reference sequence). The CDR3 is 14 amino acids. In nucleotides, the CDR3 is TGTGCCAGCAGTTTATTAGCAAACAATCAGCCCCAGCATTTT. It specifies CASSLLANNQPQHF.

The chain has TRBV7-9 and TRBJ1-3, with D unresolved. Germline CDR1 and CDR2: SEHNR and FQNEAQ (reference sequence). Trimming stripped 1 base from V and 5 bases from J, with 12 bases between. The CDR3 totals 15 residues. The CDR3 loop reads CASSLGLTARNTIYF. In DNA, the CDR3 is TGTGCCAGCAGCTTAGGACTTACCGCTAGAAACACCATATATTTT.

The chain is built from TRBV5-1 and TRBJ2-1; 8 bases align to TRBD2. Germline CDR1 SGHRS, CDR2 YFSETQ. The trim removed 3 bases at V and 7 bases at J, leaving 18 bases unmatched. The CDR3 spans 18 residues. The chain's CDR3 is CASSSPGLVNQDRNEQFF. The CDR3 DNA reads TGCGCCAGCAGCTCGCCGGGACTAGTGAACCAGGATCGGAATGAGCAGTTCTTC.